This T cell receptor beta chain appears in the sequencing data of a study of graft-versus-host responses after intestinal transplantation. Study-wide background: All recipients were transplanted with multivisceral, liver-intestinal, or isolated intestinal grafts. Induction with anti-thymocyte globulin, then tacrolimus and steroids for around three years, was given to all recipients.

As to this clone: Antigen: not known.

The CDR3 is 16 residues long. Trimming took 5 bases from V and 0 from J; bases not matched to a gene: 5. The germline V gene has CDR1 LGHNA and CDR2 YNFKEQ. The data were produced by immunoSEQ multiplex PCR, yet TCRdb's version contains in-frame clones alone and is incomplete. This table has about 90,000 clones, 80% to 95% appearing once. Study-level findings and limits: Recipient bone marrow held GvH clones, some seen earlier in ileum or blood.

This clonotype was obtained from a human donor who was the organ donor for an intestinal transplant. The sequencing here drew on unstimulated CD8+ T cells sorted from spleen or lymph node cells, taken before transplant. The V call is TRBV4-2, the J call TRBJ2-2, with TRBD2 matching over 8 bases. The CDR3 spells CASSTLAATNTGELFF. The DNA for the CDR3 is TGTGCCAGCAGCACACTAGCGGCCACGAACACCGGGGAGCTGTTTTTT.